The 28 T cell receptor beta chains reported below all come from one sample, sequenced in a study of blood T cell repertoires in COVID-19. The method was immunoSEQ multiplex PCR; TCRdb's version includes in-frame clones alone and lacks a portion of them. Among some 270,000 clones listed, roughly four fifths were seen once. Sequencing was performed on peripheral blood. Receptors originate from a person aged 65-85 years with COVID-19, enrolled during active disease.

This clone was recorded only once. This sequence joins TRBV4-1 and TRBJ1-4; no firm D call. V lost 0 bases to trimming and J lost 7 bases, with 6 bases between them. There are 13 residues in the CDR3. CDR1 is MGHRA, CDR2 YSYEKL, per germline. The CDR3 sequence is CASSQEMAEKLFF. In DNA, the CDR3 is TGCGCCAGCAGCCAAGAGATGGCTGAAAAACTGTTTTTT.

This chain joins TRBV18 and TRBJ2-1, with D possibly matching TRBD1 (5 bases). Trimming shortened V by 2 bases and J by 3 bases, and 8 bases separated the two germline ends. Per the germline V gene, CDR1 is KGHSH and CDR2 is LQKENI. The CDR3 runs 14 residues. The CDR3 nucleotides read TGTGCCAGCTCACCAACAGGTAGCTACAATGAGCAGTTCTTC. Translated, it gives CASSPTGSYNEQFF. Full variable domain (rest looked up from reference TRBV18 and TRBJ2-1): NAGVMQNPRHLVRRRGQEARLRCSPMKGHSHVYWYRQLPEEGLKFMVYLQKENIIDESGMPKERFSAEFPKEGPSILRIQQVVRGDSAAYFCASSPTGSYNEQFFGPGTRLTVL.

This clone appeared once. The chain links TRBV11-2 to TRBJ2-2, with D possibly being TRBD1 (6 bases). Germline V gene data show CDR1 as SGHAT and CDR2 as FQNNGV. Trimming shortened V by 7 bases and J by 0 bases, and 12 bases separated the two germline ends. The CDR3 loop spans 15 amino acids. The DNA of the CDR3 is TGTGCCAGCAAACGACAGGCCGCGAACACCGGGGAGCTGTTTTTT. Protein product: CASKRQAANTGELFF.

The chain uses TRBV27 and TRBJ1-2, with 8 bases that match TRBD1. Germline assignment: CDR1 MNHEY and CDR2 SMNVEV (reference sequence). CDR3 length equals 15 residues. V dropped 6 bases and J dropped 5; count of bases not matched to a gene: 11. The CDR3 sequence is CASSKRTGLEYGYTF. Written as DNA, the CDR3 is TGTGCCAGCAGCAAGCGGACAGGGTTGGAGTATGGCTACACCTTC.

The chain carries TRBV29-1 and TRBJ1-2; weak D call: TRBD1 (6 bases). V lost 0 bases to trimming and J lost 13 bases, with 12 bases between them. The germline V gene encodes CDR1 SQVTM and CDR2 ANQGSEA. This CDR3 region has 11 residues. The CDR3 DNA reads as TGCAGCGTTGAAGAACAGGGTCTATCCACCTTC. This gives the protein CSVEEQGLSTF.

This clone appeared a single time. The chain employs TRBV7-3 and TRBJ1-1; D unresolved. Germline values: CDR1 SGHTA, CDR2 FQGTGA. The CDR3 is 13 residues long. V was shortened by 5 bases and J by 3 bases, with 10 bases between the two germline ends. CDR3 nucleotide sequence: TGTGCCAGCAGCGCTAGTAGAGACACTGAAGCTTTCTTT. It specifies CASSASRDTEAFF.

V and J are TRBV18 and TRBJ2-1, with TRBD2 matching over 13 bases. CDR1 is KGHSH, CDR2 LQKENI, per germline. The ends lost 3 bases at V and 8 bases at J; junction bases unmatched: 4. This CDR3 has 15 residues. The CDR3 DNA reads TGTGCCAGCTCACCCCCGGGACTAGCGGGATATGAGCAGTTCTTC. As protein: CASSPPGLAGYEQFF.

The rearrangement links TRBV2 to TRBJ2-2; 7 bases align to TRBD2. J was trimmed by 7 bases and V by 6 bases; bases with no gene match: 5. The CDR3 spans 13 residues. Germline V lookup: CDR1 SNHLY, CDR2 FYNNEI. In DNA, the CDR3 is TGTGCCAGCAGGGGAGGGGCTGGCGGGGAGCTGTTTTTT. It is translated as CASRGGAGGELFF.

The chain couples TRBV5-1 to TRBJ1-4, with D possibly matching TRBD1 (6 bases). Trimming removed 5 bases from V and 0 bases from J, with 11 bases in between. The length of the CDR3 is 15 residues. The germline V gene encodes CDR1 SGHRS and CDR2 YFSETQ. The CDR3 coding sequence is TGCGCCAGCAGTTCGGACAGAGCAACTAATGAAAAACTGTTTTTT. This codes for CASSSDRATNEKLFF.

The rearrangement links TRBV7-2 to TRBJ2-1; D unclear. The germline CDR1 and CDR2 sequences are SGHTA and FQGNSA. Trimming removed 1 base from V and 7 bases from J, with 8 bases in between. This CDR3 comprises 13 residues. CDR3 nucleotides: TGTGCCAGCAGCTTAGAGCACCGGAATGAGCAGTTCTTC. The encoded protein is CASSLEHRNEQFF. Full variable domain (outside the CDR3, taken from reference TRBV7-2 and TRBJ2-1): GAGVSQSPSNKVTEKGKDVELRCDPISGHTALYWYRQSLGQGLEFLIYFQGNSAPDKSGLPSDRFSAERTGGSVSTLTIQRTQQEDSAVYLCASSLEHRNEQFFGPGTRLTVL.

The chain uses TRBV27 and TRBJ2-2; 7 bases match TRBD1. The germline V gene encodes CDR1 MNHEY and CDR2 SMNVEV (reference sequence). The CDR3 contains 15 residues. Germline trimming cut 6 bases from V and 7 bases from J; bases unmatched to any gene: 11. The CDR3 loop is CASSPFRGLGGELFF. The CDR3 bases are TGTGCCAGCAGCCCTTTTAGGGGGCTGGGCGGGGAGCTGTTTTTT.

The chain links TRBV5-5 to TRBJ1-5; weak D call: TRBD1 (6 bases). Trimming cost V 4 bases and J 3 bases, with 14 bases left between them. Germline values: CDR1 SGHKS, CDR2 YYEKEE (reference sequence). The CDR3 is 15 amino acids. The CDR3 loop is CASSLLTGNNQPQHF. CDR3 nucleotide sequence: TGTGCCAGCAGCCTCTTGACAGGAAACAATCAGCCCCAGCATTTT.

This chain links TRBV6-2 or TRBV6-3 with TRBJ2-5; 9 nucleotides align to TRBD1. The V gene end was trimmed by 0 bases and the J gene end by 9 bases; junction bases not matched to a gene: 11. CDR1 MNHEY and CDR2 SVGEGT come from the germline V gene. This CDR3 contains 16 residues. The CDR3 region is CASSYSIGQGRAAQYF. CDR3 sequence (DNA): TGTGCCAGCAGTTACTCAATCGGACAGGGGCGGGCGGCCCAGTACTTC.

The chain is built from TRBV9 and TRBJ1-2; 11 bases map to TRBD1. V was clipped by 7 bases and J by 4 bases; unmatched bases: 6. Germline loops: CDR1 SGDLS, CDR2 YYNGEE. The CDR3 consists of 14 residues. The CDR3 loop is CASQGGQGVYGYTF. The CDR3 region has the DNA TGTGCCAGCCAGGGGGGACAGGGGGTCTATGGCTACACCTTC.

This chain joins TRBV28 and TRBJ2-7, with D perhaps matching TRBD1 (5 bases). V was pared by 5 bases and J by 0 bases, with 17 bases between. The germline V gene encodes CDR1 MDHEN and CDR2 SYDVKM. The CDR3 loop spans 16 amino acids. The CDR3 reads CASSAFRVHPSYEQYF. The CDR3 DNA reads TGTGCCAGCAGTGCATTCAGGGTTCACCCCTCCTACGAGCAGTACTTC.

CDR3 bases: TGTGCCATCAGTGGAGCTGCGGGTTCGACCTACGAGCAGTACTTC. It is translated as CAISGAAGSTYEQYF. The chain employs TRBV10-3 and TRBJ2-7; maybe TRBD2 (5 bases). Deletions cut 4 bases from V and 2 bases from J, with 15 bases between. The germline gives CDR1 ENHRY, CDR2 SYGVKD. This CDR3 is built from 15 residues.

This chain connects TRBV12-3 or TRBV12-4 to TRBJ1-1; TRBD1 might be the D (6 bases). The CDR3 runs 11 residues. V lost 8 bases, J lost 4 bases, and 8 bases lay in between. The chain's CDR3 is CASGRGTEAFF. DNA for the CDR3: TGTGCCAGCGGCAGGGGCACTGAAGCTTTCTTT.

The chain combines TRBV5-1 with TRBJ1-2; D is unclear. CDR1 SGHRS and CDR2 YFSETQ come from the germline V gene. The CDR3 contains 12 residues. Trimming took off 2 bases at V and 9 bases at J, with 11 bases between the two ends. The chain's CDR3 is CASSFEGASYTF. The CDR3 nucleotides are TGCGCCAGCAGCTTTGAGGGTGCTAGCTACACCTTC.

V usage is TRBV18 and J usage is TRBJ1-2, with 8 bases identical to TRBD1. V dropped 0 bases and J dropped 6; count of bases not matched to a gene: 15. The CDR3 length is 18 residues. In germline, CDR1 is KGHSH, CDR2 LQKENI. The CDR3 nucleotides read TGTGCCAGCTCACCACCGCGGGCAGGGGGCGCCGTGTTCCATGGCTACACCTTC. This translates into CASSPPRAGGAVFHGYTF. Variable domain in full (rest from reference TRBV18 and TRBJ1-2): NAGVMQNPRHLVRRRGQEARLRCSPMKGHSHVYWYRQLPEEGLKFMVYLQKENIIDESGMPKERFSAEFPKEGPSILRIQQVVRGDSAAYFCASSPPRAGGAVFHGYTFGSGTRLTVV.

V usage is TRBV2 and J usage is TRBJ1-5, with 8 bases identical to TRBD1. The CDR3 is 16 residues long. With V trimmed by 6 bases and J by 6 bases, 13 bases remained unmatched. Germline V gives CDR1 SNHLY, CDR2 FYNNEI. CDR3 amino acids: CASSTLGQGLGQPQHF. The CDR3 DNA sequence: TGTGCCAGCAGCACTCTTGGACAGGGCTTGGGTCAGCCCCAGCATTTT.

The chain carries TRBV2 and TRBJ1-4, with D unresolved. CDR1 is SNHLY and CDR2 is FYNNEI in the germline V gene. Trimming pared 6 bases from V and 10 bases from J, leaving 9 bases between. The CDR3 loop spans 11 amino acids. The CDR3 DNA sequence: TGTGCCAGCAGACCAGAGGGAAAACTGTTTTTT. Amino acids: CASRPEGKLFF.

A word on this clone: At one boundary the junction diverges from the germline segment, which might be a read error. This sequence joins TRBV6-1 and TRBJ2-1; D not certain. The CDR3 loop spans 15 amino acids. The V gene's germline CDR1 is MNHNS and CDR2 SASEGT. Here the CDR3 reads CASIETSSSYNEQFF. DNA for the CDR3: TGTGCCAGCATTGAAACATCAAGCTCCTACAATGAGCAGTTCTTC.

The V gene is TRBV4-2, the J gene TRBJ1-3; D unclear. This CDR3 comprises 16 residues. Germline lookup yields CDR1 LGHNA and CDR2 YNFKEQ. The V end lost 0 bases, the J end lost 2 bases, and 11 bases lay between the germline ends. CDR3 amino acids: CASSQDSPGTGNTIYF. The CDR3 DNA follows: TGTGCCAGCAGCCAAGATAGTCCGGGTACTGGAAACACCATATATTTT.

This chain links TRBV7-9 with TRBJ1-4; 9 nucleotides agree with TRBD1. The CDR3 loop spans 16 amino acids. V lost 1 base, J lost 7 bases, and 7 bases stayed unmatched. Germline V lookup: CDR1 SEHNR, CDR2 FQNEAQ (reference sequence). CDR3 sequence reads: CASSLGGQGEAEKLFF. Here the CDR3 DNA reads TGTGCCAGCAGCTTAGGGGGACAGGGCGAGGCTGAAAAACTGTTTTTT.

The genes are TRBV7-2 and TRBJ2-5; 7 positions match TRBD1. Looked up from germline, CDR1 is SGHTA and CDR2 is FQGNSA. J lost 1 base, V lost 5 bases, and 4 bases had no gene match. This CDR3 has 14 amino acids. The CDR3 region is CASSPDRAQETQYF. The CDR3 bases are TGTGCCAGCAGCCCCGACAGGGCCCAAGAGACCCAGTACTTC.

The CDR3 loop reads CSVGGQGLEYGYTF. DNA of the CDR3: TGCAGCGTTGGGGGACAGGGACTTGAGTATGGCTACACCTTC. This chain links TRBV29-1 with TRBJ1-2; 9 bases are a match to TRBD1. The CDR3 has 14 residues. The junction had 8 bases not matched to a gene; V was cut back by 4 bases and J by 5 bases. Germline CDR1 SQVTM, CDR2 ANQGSEA.

V and J are TRBV6-6 and TRBJ1-3, with 7 bases aligning to TRBD1. The CDR3 has 16 amino acids. Looked up from germline, CDR1 is MNHNY and CDR2 is SVGAGI (reference sequence). The V and J ends lost 4 bases and 2 bases, in that order; junction bases with no gene match: 8. CDR3 sequence reads: CASSSSRTGAGNTIYF. CDR3 nucleotides: TGTGCCAGCAGTTCTTCTCGGACAGGAGCTGGAAACACCATATATTTT.

This chain connects TRBV5-1 to TRBJ2-1, with 7 bases identical to TRBD1. V trimming: 2 bases; J trimming: 6 bases; junction bases outside the gene matches: 5. The length of the CDR3 is 14 residues. Germline CDR1 SGHRS, CDR2 YFSETQ. The CDR3 DNA sequence: TGCGCCAGCAGCTTAGGACAGGCTTCCAATGAGCAGTTCTTC. It encodes CASSLGQASNEQFF.